The rows below give T cell receptor beta chains drawn from one sample of a study of human CD8 memory T cell subsets. TCRdb reprocessed the 5' RACE reads and stores each CDR3 protein as one record, lacking DNA. Recorded for this sample: thousands of distinct CDR3 sequences. Material: CD8+ T cells from PBMCs. The receptor source for this set is a human donor in good health. Both conserved end residues are part of each CDR3. Not all rows give a size; the values are once, few, many and, for expanded clones, a class.

>-|TRBJ1-5|TRBV6-2/TRBV6-3
CASRGQGGNQPQHF
>-|TRBJ1-2|TRBV7-6
CASSLAPEGYGYTF
>medium-sized|TRBJ2-2|TRBV7-8
CASSLGATSGGTGELFF
>-|TRBJ1-6|TRBV10-2
CASSERSGIDNSPLHF
>-|TRBJ2-3|TRBV7-9
CASSDSRRESTDTQYF
>-|TRBJ2-7|TRBV5-6
CASSRGTYGSWGNEQYF
>-|TRBJ2-7|TRBV5-4
CASSLVRPHSYEQYF
>-|TRBJ2-1|TRBV11-1
CASSPGTGQFF
>-|TRBJ2-3|TRBV20-1
CSAPVVYGTDTQYF
>medium-sized|TRBJ1-5|TRBV6-5
CASSPLGGSNQPQHF
>-|TRBJ2-2|TRBV24-1
CATSETEGLAGDSWNTGELFF
>-|TRBJ2-2|TRBV6-5
CASSYGAGQRELFF
>-|TRBJ1-4|TRBV9
CASSPGHLEKLFF
>-|TRBJ2-1|TRBV6-4
CASSEEASGGSYNEQFF
>hyperexpanded|TRBJ2-4|TRBV28
CASSRMGSYSGNIQYF
>medium-sized|TRBJ2-3|TRBV29-1
CSTRQNPDSTDTQYF
>-|TRBJ2-7|TRBV28
CASSRGVESEQYF
>-|TRBJ2-4|TRBV19
CASSISKGIGTWNIQYF
>-|TRBJ2-1|TRBV6-2/TRBV6-3
CASSYSMAGGPRNEQFF
>-|TRBJ2-1|TRBV20-1
CSASGTDYNEQFF
>-|TRBJ1-5|TRBV6-4
CASSENGPRDRGRIQPQHF
>medium-sized|TRBJ1-4|TRBV12-3/TRBV12-4
CASRLTTNEKLFF
>medium-sized|TRBJ1-2|TRBV28
CASRARGVIHYGYTF
>-|TRBJ1-1|TRBV29-1
CSVESPRGGMNTEAFF
>-|TRBJ2-5|TRBV23-1
CASSQCYRSRRTQYF
>medium-sized|TRBJ2-1|TRBV29-1
CSAQGGDSHNEQFF
>-|TRBJ2-3|TRBV20-1
CSARPTLGVRGGTDTQYF
>medium-sized|TRBJ1-1|TRBV25-1
CASNRIAWNTEAFF
>-|TRBJ2-1|TRBV11-2
CASSPTATSYNEQFF
>-|TRBJ2-1|TRBV9
CASSSQGGPTYNEQFF
>medium-sized|TRBJ2-7|TRBV2
CASSNQPYEQYF
>-|TRBJ1-5|TRBV28
CASSFQGTFPPQHF
>-|TRBJ2-7|TRBV7-9
CASSSGDSSYEQYF
>-|TRBJ1-2|TRBV7-9
CASSLLGSNYGYTF
>-|TRBJ2-3|TRBV12-3/TRBV12-4
CASSYVETSTDTQYF
>hyperexpanded|TRBJ2-7|TRBV19
CASSMDSGGFYEQYF
>-|TRBJ2-3|TRBV7-3
CASSPWGGRGTQYF
>medium-sized|TRBJ2-5|TRBV5-6
CASSLRQAKTQYF
>-|TRBJ2-7|TRBV28
CASNPSGTGNYEQYF
>medium-sized|TRBJ2-7|TRBV9
CASSVTGGPHEQYF
>-|TRBJ2-7|TRBV20-1
CSAPVRSGSLYEQYF
>medium-sized|TRBJ2-1|TRBV12-3/TRBV12-4
CASSLVGASNEQFF
>-|TRBJ2-2|TRBV24-1
CATGGGVELFF
>-|TRBJ2-7|TRBV6-5
CASSSPGLYYEQYF
>-|TRBJ2-7|TRBV12-3/TRBV12-4
CASSSGAAYEQYF
>-|TRBJ1-5|TRBV12-3/TRBV12-4
CASSSGTGNQPQHF
>-|TRBJ2-3|TRBV28
CASTPLLLAGDTQYF
>-|TRBJ2-7|TRBV7-9
CASSFLGDSYEQYF
>-|TRBJ2-1|TRBV2
CASGWLADYNEQFF
>-|TRBJ2-1|TRBV27
CASKGAFHEQFF
>-|TRBJ1-1|TRBV10-1
CASSGSSQGKTEAFF
>-|TRBJ2-1|TRBV7-8
CASSLGSGNEQFF
>-|TRBJ2-7|TRBV10-3
CAIREPGLGPEQYF
>medium-sized|TRBJ2-7|TRBV20-1
CSARDLVRYEQYF
>-|TRBJ2-7|TRBV7-9
CASSSATGPGSYEQYF
>medium-sized|TRBJ2-5|TRBV14
CASSQASRETQYF
>medium-sized|TRBJ2-2|TRBV9
CASSGSGGGNGELFF
>-|TRBJ2-1|TRBV4-3
CASSQGSLAGGRSYNEQFF
>-|TRBJ2-1|TRBV4-2
CASSPGQGVSYNEQFF
>-|TRBJ1-1|TRBV28
CASLREDTEAFF